This TCR beta chain was profiled in a study of OX40 agonist ivuxolimab in advanced cancers. Study-wide background: Patients' therapy was ivuxolimab, an antibody that acts as an agonist of OX40 (CD134). Checkpoint inhibitors had been given previously to approximately 40% of patients.

Study results and caveats: In the 0.1 to 3.0 mg/kg range, CD4+ and CD8+ blood T cells had expanded clonally by week 6. The expanded peripheral T cells' antigen specificity was not determined.

Sequenced by immunoSEQ multiplex PCR; TCRdb stores in-frame clones only, minus some. Seen here are 80,000 or so clones, roughly 80% observed once, and the top ten hold around 2%. For this clone: Its specificity is unknown.

The sample in question was CD4+ or CD8+ T cells sorted from blood, obtained in a trial of the OX40 agonist ivuxolimab. This receptor was obtained from an adult with an advanced solid tumor such as melanoma, head and neck, liver or kidney cancer.

CDR3 in amino acids: CASSLDWTDDLTF. CDR3 coding DNA: TGTGCCAGCAGCTTAGATTGGACGGACGACCTGACTTTC. The chain joins TRBV7-2 to TRBJ2-6; D gene uncertain. Per the germline V gene, CDR1 is SGHTA and CDR2 is FQGNSA. V gave up 1 base and J gave up 15 bases, with 13 bases separating them. The CDR3 runs to 13 residues.